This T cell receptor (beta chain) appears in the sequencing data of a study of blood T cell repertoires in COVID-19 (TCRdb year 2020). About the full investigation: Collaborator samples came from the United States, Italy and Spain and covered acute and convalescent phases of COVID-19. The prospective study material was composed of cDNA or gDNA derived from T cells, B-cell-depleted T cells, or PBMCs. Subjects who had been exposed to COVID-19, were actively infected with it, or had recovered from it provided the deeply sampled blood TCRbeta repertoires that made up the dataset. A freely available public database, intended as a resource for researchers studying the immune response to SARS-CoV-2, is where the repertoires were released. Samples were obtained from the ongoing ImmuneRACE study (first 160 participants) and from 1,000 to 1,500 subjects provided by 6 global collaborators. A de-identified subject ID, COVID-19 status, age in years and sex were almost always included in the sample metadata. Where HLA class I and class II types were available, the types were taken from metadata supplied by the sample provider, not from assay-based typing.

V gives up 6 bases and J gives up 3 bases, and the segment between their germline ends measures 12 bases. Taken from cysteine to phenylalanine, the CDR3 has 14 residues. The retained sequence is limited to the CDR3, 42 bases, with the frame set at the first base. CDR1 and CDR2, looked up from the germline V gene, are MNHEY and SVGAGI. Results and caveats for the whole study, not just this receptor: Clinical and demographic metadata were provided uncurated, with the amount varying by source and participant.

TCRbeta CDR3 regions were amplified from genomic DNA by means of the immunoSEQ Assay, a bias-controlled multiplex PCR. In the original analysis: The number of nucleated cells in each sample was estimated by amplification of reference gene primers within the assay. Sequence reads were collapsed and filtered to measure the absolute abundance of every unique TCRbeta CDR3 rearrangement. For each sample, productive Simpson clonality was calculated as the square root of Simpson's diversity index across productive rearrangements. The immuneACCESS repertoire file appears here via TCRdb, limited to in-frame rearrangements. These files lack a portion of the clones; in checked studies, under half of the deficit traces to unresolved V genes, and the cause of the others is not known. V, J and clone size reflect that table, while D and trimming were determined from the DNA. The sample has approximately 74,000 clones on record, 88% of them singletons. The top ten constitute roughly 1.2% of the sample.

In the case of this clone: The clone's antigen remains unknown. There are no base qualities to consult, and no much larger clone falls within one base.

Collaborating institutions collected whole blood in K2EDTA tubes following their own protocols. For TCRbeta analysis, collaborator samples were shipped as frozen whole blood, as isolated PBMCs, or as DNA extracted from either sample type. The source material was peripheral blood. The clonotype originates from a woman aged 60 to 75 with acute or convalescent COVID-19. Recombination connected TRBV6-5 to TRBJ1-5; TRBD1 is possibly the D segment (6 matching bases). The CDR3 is CASSPGGPNQPQHF. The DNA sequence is TGTGCCAGCAGCCCCGGGGGGCCCAATCAGCCCCAGCATTTT.